The 25 T cell receptor beta chains below all came from one sample that was sequenced in a study of T cells after yellow fever vaccination. TCRdb re-called the 5' RACE reads through MiXCR, storing one row per CDR3 protein. The sample records roughly 240,000 distinct CDR3 sequences, approximately 6.3% being singletons. The starting material was CD4+ T cells sorted from PBMCs, obtained on the day of the yellow fever booster vaccination. The origin of the receptors is a man aged 25 to 40 who received the YFV17D yellow fever vaccine.

This clonotype was detected only a few times. The chain links TRBV4-3 to TRBJ2-3, with D perhaps matching TRBD1 (6 bases). The CDR3 totals 17 residues. Trimming removed 0 bases at V and 1 base at J, with 14 bases between. Germline V gene data show CDR1 as LGHNA and CDR2 as YSLEER. Here the CDR3 DNA reads TGCGCCAGCAGCCAAGATCGCCCGGACAGAGGCACAGATACGCAGTATTTT. The encoded protein is CASSQDRPDRGTDTQYF.

The chain recombines TRBV29-1 with TRBJ2-3; 11 bases are a match to TRBD2. The J segment lost 0 bases and the V segment lost 6 bases, leaving 14 bases of the junction unmatched. The CDR3 runs 18 residues. Germline-derived CDR1 and CDR2 are SQVTM and ANQGSEA. The CDR3 region is CSVSGTSGETTSTDTQYF. The CDR3 region has the DNA TGCAGCGTGTCCGGGACTAGCGGCGAAACAACTAGCACAGATACGCAGTATTTT.

Many counts were recorded for this clonotype. The rearrangement links TRBV5-1 to TRBJ2-1; 8 bases align to TRBD1. The CDR3 contains 18 residues. V was clipped by 3 bases and J by 3 bases; unmatched bases: 14. Germline CDR1 SGHRS, CDR2 YFSETQ. DNA for the CDR3: TGCGCCAGCAGCTCTCCGGACAGGGTGGCAGAGTACTACAATGAGCAGTTCTTC. Amino acids: CASSSPDRVAEYYNEQFF.

This clonotype was counted many times. This sequence joins TRBV5-1 and TRBJ2-1, with 8 bases aligning to TRBD2. The CDR3 totals 14 residues. V lost 0 bases and J lost 5; bases outside the gene matches: 1. Per the germline V gene, CDR1 is SGHRS and CDR2 is YFSETQ. The CDR3 region is CASSLVAGNNEQFF. The CDR3 DNA reads as TGCGCCAGCAGCTTGGTAGCGGGAAACAATGAGCAGTTCTTC.

This clonotype was picked up many times. The chain is built from TRBV20-1 and TRBJ2-7, with D unresolved. The CDR3 consists of 12 residues. CDR1 DFQATT and CDR2 SNEGSKA come from the germline V gene (reference sequence). Trimming pared 0 bases from V and 6 bases from J, leaving 9 bases between. The CDR3 DNA reads TGCAGTGCTAGAGATGAGACCACCGAGCAGTACTTC. Translating it yields CSARDETTEQYF.

In regard to this clonotype: At one boundary the junction diverges from the germline segment, which might be a read error. CDR3 sequence (DNA): TGCGCCACCAGTAGCGGGAGACCCGGGGAGCTGTTTTTT. This codes for CATSSGRPGELFF. The chain links TRBV10-1 to TRBJ2-2; 9 nucleotides line up with TRBD2. Germline assignment: CDR1 WNHNN and CDR2 SYGVQD (reference sequence). This CDR3 has 13 residues.

There are many counts of this clonotype. The chain is built from TRBV18 and TRBJ2-2; 7 nucleotides agree with TRBD1. J gave up 10 bases and V 2 bases, and 7 bases lay outside the gene matches. This CDR3 has 14 amino acids. CDR1 KGHSH and CDR2 LQKENI come from the germline V gene. CDR3 region: CASSPSGQPTELFF. The CDR3 bases are TGTGCCAGCTCACCATCGGGACAGCCTACGGAGCTGTTTTTT.

This clonotype came up once. CDR3 protein: CASSQALAVGTEAFF. The CDR3 DNA follows: TGCGCCAGCAGCCAAGCACTCGCGGTCGGCACTGAAGCTTTCTTT. This chain links TRBV4-3 with TRBJ1-1; no firm D call. CDR1 and CDR2 (germline): LGHNA, YSLEER. The ends were cut back, 1 base at V and 4 bases at J, with 13 bases in the middle. CDR3 length: 15 residues.

In its sample, this clonotype was seen a few times. The chain couples TRBV14 to TRBJ1-1; possibly TRBD1 for D (5 bases). The CDR3 consists of 15 residues. The germline V and J ends were trimmed by 4 bases and 3 bases, with 15 bases remaining between them. CDR1 and CDR2 from the germline V gene are SGHDN and FVKESK. The CDR3 nucleotides are TGTGCCAGCAGCCGGGCATGGGGGGAGTACACTGAAGCTTTCTTT. Translating it yields CASSRAWGEYTEAFF.

The rearrangement uses TRBV6-5 and TRBJ1-4, with TRBD1 identical over 9 bases. CDR1 is MNHEY, CDR2 SVGAGI, per germline. After removal of 2 bases from V and 5 bases from J, the junction contained 9 bases not matched to a gene. The length of the CDR3 is 17 residues. The CDR3 protein is CASSYPRGQGTNEKLFF. The CDR3 DNA reads TGTGCCAGCAGTTACCCCCGCGGACAGGGGACAAATGAAAAACTGTTTTTT.

This clonotype came up many times. CDR3 bases: TGTGCCAGCAGCCCCTCGGGGGGCGGCTACACCTTC. Protein sequence: CASSPSGGGYTF. The chain joins TRBV9 to TRBJ1-2; D possibly corresponds to TRBD1 (6 bases). In germline, CDR1 is SGDLS, CDR2 YYNGEE. CDR3 size: 12 residues. The V end lost 4 bases, the J end lost 8 bases, and 12 bases lay between the germline ends.

The V and J genes are TRBV5-4 and TRBJ2-7; 8 nucleotides align to TRBD2. Per germline, CDR1 SGHNT and CDR2 YYREEE (reference sequence). Trimming cost V 0 bases and J 6 bases; bases outside gene matches: 11. The CDR3 is 16 amino acids. DNA for the CDR3: TGTGCCAGCAGCTTGGACGGCGGGGGGTCGGTTAGCGAGCAGTACTTC. It is translated as CASSLDGGGSVSEQYF.

This clonotype was counted many times. The gene calls are TRBV13 and TRBJ2-1, with 8 bases matching TRBD1. Germline V gene data show CDR1 as PRHDT and CDR2 as FYEKMQ (reference sequence). J lost 7 bases, V lost 5 bases, and 13 bases had no gene match. The CDR3 is 16 amino acids. This chain's CDR3 is CASSRLQGARRNEQFF. Written as DNA, the CDR3 is TGTGCCAGCAGCCGACTCCAGGGGGCGCGTCGGAATGAGCAGTTCTTC.

This clonotype was seen repeatedly, ten times or more. The rearrangement joins TRBV15 to TRBJ2-3, with 14 bases that match TRBD2. CDR3 size: 18 residues. The germline gives CDR1 LNHNV, CDR2 YYDKDF (reference sequence). The V segment lost 0 bases and the J segment 6 bases; nucleotides outside the gene matches: 8. The CDR3 coding sequence is TGTGCCACCAGCAGAGAGGGGGGACTAGCGGGAGCTATGGATACGCAGTATTTT. Protein product: CATSREGGLAGAMDTQYF.

Ten or more counts support this clonotype. As DNA, the CDR3 is TGTGCCAGCAGCTTAGGGGGGGCGCGCAATGAGCAGTTCTTC. This gives the protein CASSLGGARNEQFF. The chain couples TRBV11-3 to TRBJ2-1, with D perhaps being TRBD1 or TRBD2 (6 bases each). V gave up 1 base and J gave up 6 bases, with 10 bases separating them. CDR3 length: 14 residues. In germline, CDR1 is SGHNT, CDR2 YENEEA.

This clonotype was detected ten times or more. This chain links TRBV5-1 with TRBJ2-1; no firm D call. The V end was cut by 5 bases, the J end by 8 bases, with 11 bases between. CDR3 length equals 12 residues. Germline CDR1 is SGHRS and CDR2 is YFSETQ. CDR3 residues: CASSTSWDEQFF. The CDR3 nucleotides read TGCGCCAGCAGTACCTCGTGGGATGAGCAGTTCTTC.

The chain recombines TRBV20-1 with TRBJ2-5, with 9 bases lining up with TRBD2. With 5 bases clipped from V and 5 bases from J, the junction kept 6 bases outside the gene matches. Germline CDR1 reads DFQATT; CDR2 reads SNEGSKA (reference sequence). The CDR3 consists of 13 residues. CDR3 bases: TGCAGTGCTCCGCTCGGACTAGCGGAGACCCAGTACTTC. Translating it yields CSAPLGLAETQYF.

The chain employs TRBV12-5 and TRBJ2-5; D may be TRBD2 (6 bases). CDR1 and CDR2 (germline): LGHNT, FRNRAP. V was cut by 6 bases and J by 5 bases, with 22 bases left in between. The CDR3 extends over 16 amino acids. CDR3 nucleotides: TGTGCTAGTGGGGGGGGACGAGCGGGTTCTTGGGAGACCCAGTACTTC. Translation: CASGGGRAGSWETQYF.

This clonotype was recorded at least ten times. The V and J genes are TRBV19 and TRBJ2-7, with 10 bases that match TRBD2. With V trimmed by 4 bases and J by 8 bases, 11 bases remained unmatched. This CDR3 is built from 15 residues. Germline lookup yields CDR1 LNHDA and CDR2 SQIVND (reference sequence). CDR3 region: CASSKLAGEGWKQYF. The CDR3 nucleotides read TGTGCCAGTAGTAAGCTAGCGGGAGAAGGTTGGAAGCAGTACTTC.

This clonotype was found many times. This rearrangement joins TRBV20-1 to TRBJ1-5; TRBD1 is a possible D gene (6 bases). This CDR3 spans 13 amino acids. From germline, CDR1 is DFQATT and CDR2 SNEGSKA (reference sequence). Trimming took 6 bases from V and 1 from J, leaving 10 bases between them. In DNA, the CDR3 is TGCAGTGCGGGACACCACAGCAATCAGCCCCAGCATTTT. It codes for CSAGHHSNQPQHF.

The chain carries TRBV20-1 and TRBJ2-1; D might be TRBD2 (6 bases). CDR1 and CDR2 (germline): DFQATT, SNEGSKA (reference sequence). CDR3 size: 11 residues. Between the trimmed V and J ends, which lost 6 bases and 6 bases, there was a span of 9 bases. The CDR3: CSAPGLNEQFF. CDR3 bases: TGCAGTGCGCCGGGACTCAATGAGCAGTTCTTC.

Many counts were recorded for this clonotype. CDR3 sequence: CASSKRRNPGLDRDTQYF. The CDR3 DNA sequence: TGTGCCAGCAGCAAGCGACGCAATCCGGGACTAGATAGAGATACGCAGTATTTT. The J gene is TRBJ2-3, the V gene TRBV21-1; the table gives TRBD2 as D, unverified against the DNA. TRBV21-1 is a pseudogene. The CDR3 consists of 18 residues.

This clonotype was counted ten times or more. This rearrangement joins TRBV30 to TRBJ2-1, with D possibly being TRBD1 (6 bases). The CDR3 is made up of 13 amino acids. V dropped 6 bases and J dropped 10 bases, with 19 bases sitting between them. From germline, CDR1 is GTSNPN and CDR2 SVGIG (reference sequence). The CDR3 loop is CACMRQGWGEQFF. CDR3 bases: TGTGCCTGTATGAGGCAGGGGTGGGGGGAGCAGTTCTTC.

The gene calls are TRBV29-1 and TRBJ2-3; the match to TRBD1 covers 7 bases. Looked up from germline, CDR1 is SQVTM and CDR2 is ANQGSEA. The CDR3 sequence is 11 residues long. Trimming cost V 6 bases and J 8 bases; bases outside gene matches: 5. The CDR3 spells CSVHTGATQYF. DNA for the CDR3: TGCAGCGTACATACAGGGGCTACGCAGTATTTT.

The chain recombines TRBV5-1 with TRBJ2-7; a weak D match, TRBD1 (5 bases). V lost 0 bases and J lost 0, with 13 bases in between. Per the germline V gene, CDR1 is SGHRS and CDR2 is YFSETQ. This CDR3 is 16 amino acids long. DNA for the CDR3: TGCGCCAGCAGCTTGGTCTCCAGGGCAAGCTCCTACGAGCAGTACTTC. The encoded protein is CASSLVSRASSYEQYF.